This TCR beta chain was observed in a study of blood T cell repertoires in COVID-19. Study information: From T cells, B-cell-depleted T cells, or PBMCs came the material, which was cDNA or gDNA.

Study processing details: It was from reference gene primer amplification that nucleated cell counts were estimated. Libraries were prepared by immunoSEQ multiplex PCR; TCRdb keeps only in-frame clonotypes and omits some of them. V, J and clone size were drawn from that table, and D and trimming were deduced from the DNA. This table has some 330,000 clones, 88% appearing once. CDR1 MDHEN and CDR2 SYDVKM come from the germline V gene. This CDR3 is built from 18 residues. V lost 10 bases to trimming and J lost 5 bases; unmatched junction nucleotides: 13. The specimen was peripheral blood. This receptor was obtained from a woman between 50 and 59 years old with active or convalescent COVID-19. This chain uses TRBV28 with TRBJ2-2, with 16 bases fitting TRBD2. The CDR3 loop is CAISSGLAGGPETGELFF. Here the CDR3 DNA reads TGTGCCATCTCCTCGGGACTAGCGGGAGGGCCGGAGACCGGGGAGCTGTTTTTT.